Presented here are 10 T cell receptor beta chains from one specimen sequenced in a study of blood T cell repertoires in COVID-19 (dated by TCRdb to 2018 to 2021). The library was produced with the immunoSEQ multiplex PCR assay. The source is immuneACCESS, and TCRdb retained only in-frame sequences with V and J called. Part of the clones is not carried over; for the studies checked, unresolved V genes explain less than half of this, and the remainder is unexplained. The sample table shows fewer than 400,000 clones, and roughly 85% are seen once. The ten largest clones capture roughly 3.6% of the sample. Material for sequencing was peripheral blood. Receptor source: a woman aged 18-29 years with acute or convalescent COVID-19.

This clone showed up just a few times. The V call is TRBV27, the J call TRBJ1-2; no reliable D call. The germline V and J ends were trimmed by 6 bases and 5 bases, with 16 bases remaining between them. The CDR3 is 14 residues long. The germline V gene has CDR1 MNHEY and CDR2 SMNVEV (reference sequence). CDR3 nucleotides: TGTGCCAGCAGCCCGACGGCAGGAGGTTATGGCTACACCTTC. It yields the protein CASSPTAGGYGYTF.

V is TRBV4-2 and J is TRBJ2-7, with TRBD1 matching 7 bases. CDR1 LGHNA and CDR2 YNFKEQ come from the germline V gene. V lost 4 bases, J lost 2 bases, and 32 bases stayed unmatched. The CDR3 spans 23 residues. The CDR3 bases are TGTGCCAGCAGCCCCAAAGGCCCCCCGGACAGGACCCCCCTACAAGCAGTCGCCTACGAGCAGTACTTC. It codes for CASSPKGPPDRTPLQAVAYEQYF.

The DNA of the CDR3 is TGTGCCAGCAGCCTGGGACTAGCGGATGATACGCAGTATTTT. The encoded protein is CASSLGLADDTQYF. The rearrangement uses TRBV11-3 and TRBJ2-3, with 11 bases lining up with TRBD2. The germline gives CDR1 SGHNT, CDR2 YENEEA. This CDR3 region has 14 residues. The trim removed 5 bases at V and 6 bases at J, leaving 4 bases unmatched.

The chain couples TRBV7-9 to TRBJ1-6; tentative D call: TRBD1 (6 bases). Germline loops: CDR1 SEHNR, CDR2 FQNEAQ (reference sequence). The CDR3 runs 12 residues. V lost 6 bases and J 10 bases, leaving 10 bases between the germline ends. The DNA for the CDR3 is TGTGCCAGCAGTTCACAGGGCTCACCCCTCCACTTT. As protein: CASSSQGSPLHF.

This clone was seen repeatedly, ten times or more. Mismatch with germline at one junction end may stem from a read error. The chain recombines TRBV5-1 with TRBJ2-7, with D possibly TRBD1 on 5 matching bases. This CDR3 is 13 amino acids long. Germline V lookup: CDR1 SGHRS, CDR2 YFSETQ. The CDR3 is CASSSGPSSEQYF. Here the CDR3 DNA reads TGCGCCAGCAGCTCAGGGCCCTCCTCCGAGCAGTACTTC.

This rearrangement joins TRBV5-1 to TRBJ1-5, with TRBD1 matching 7 bases. V dropped 0 bases and J dropped 2; count of bases not matched to a gene: 2. Per the germline V gene, CDR1 is SGHRS and CDR2 is YFSETQ. The CDR3 is made up of 15 amino acids. CDR3 sequence reads: CASSLDRGGNQPQHF. The CDR3, as DNA: TGCGCCAGCAGCTTGGACAGGGGTGGCAATCAGCCCCAGCATTTT.

V gene TRBV5-4 combines with J gene TRBJ2-7, with TRBD2 identical over 7 bases. This CDR3 has 16 amino acids. With V trimmed by 0 bases and J by 5 bases, 11 bases remained unmatched. Germline V lookup: CDR1 SGHNT, CDR2 YYREEE (reference sequence). Written as DNA, the CDR3 is TGTGCCAGCAGCTTGGGAGGTCCTGCGGGAGAGGACGAGCAGTACTTC. It codes for CASSLGGPAGEDEQYF.

A few counts support this clone. The gene calls are TRBV19 and TRBJ1-5; D is ambiguous. Germline-derived CDR1 and CDR2 are LNHDA and SQIVND (reference sequence). Between the trimmed V and J ends, which lost 3 bases and 6 bases, there was a span of 9 bases. The CDR3 has 13 amino acids. Written as DNA, the CDR3 is TGTGCCAGTAGTATCTTTAACGGTCAGCCCCAGCATTTT. This encodes CASSIFNGQPQHF.

This clone was seen a handful of times. The CDR3 DNA sequence: TGTGCCAGCAGCGATAGACAGGTGGTCAGCTCCTACAATGAGCAGTTCTTC. Translating gives CASSDRQVVSSYNEQFF. J is TRBJ2-1 and V is TRBV9; D is possibly TRBD1 (6 bases). Trimming removed 3 bases at V and 0 bases at J, with 16 bases between. The CDR3 is 17 amino acids. The germline V gene encodes CDR1 SGDLS and CDR2 YYNGEE.

This rearrangement joins TRBV9 to TRBJ1-1; perhaps TRBD1 as D (5 bases). V lost 0 bases and J lost 1, with 16 bases in between. Germline-derived CDR1 and CDR2 are SGDLS and YYNGEE. The CDR3 is made up of 17 amino acids. The CDR3 DNA reads as TGTGCCAGCAGCGTAGTCCCGGCGGACGGACAGAACACTGAAGCTTTCTTT. It is translated as CASSVVPADGQNTEAFF.